This T cell receptor beta chain is from a study of cytomegalovirus exposure and HLA in healthy donors. On this clone: The antigen remains unidentified.

General study findings and limits: Cytomegalovirus association was assigned to more than 150 TCR beta chains. A missense DCLRE1C variant was associated with V- and J-gene trimming of TCR beta chains in a later analysis, and an independent cohort replicated the association. The study carried out a later analysis of TCR beta sequences. It associated some 17,000 of them with specific HLA alleles at a false discovery rate of 0.05.

Germline lookup yields CDR1 LNHDA and CDR2 SQIVND (reference sequence). V lost 5 bases and J 2 bases, leaving 6 bases between the germline ends. The CDR3 has 13 amino acids. Primers for the PCR totalled 60 Vbeta and 13 Jbeta. TCRdb's copy holds only in-frame clones and misses some; the assay was immunoSEQ multiplex PCR. Of roughly 230,000 clones in the sample, around nine tenths were seen once. This sequence was found in a girl under 10 years old in good health and CMV-seronegative. The specimen sequenced was PBMCs. The chain joins TRBV19 to TRBJ2-2; TRBD1 might be the D (5 bases). Written as DNA, the CDR3 is TGTGCCAGTAGTGGACAAAACACCGGGGAGCTGTTTTTT. Translated, it gives CASSGQNTGELFF. Using reference TRBV19 and TRBJ2-2 for the parts outside the CDR3, the full variable domain is DGGITQSPKYLFRKEGQNVTLSCEQNLNHDAMYWYRQDPGQGLRLIYYSQIVNDFQKGDIAEGYSVSREKKESFPLTVTSAQKNPTAFYLCASSGQNTGELFFGEGSRLTVL.